This paragraph covers one T cell receptor beta chain sequence. The CDR3 is 13 amino acids. Trimming cost V 5 bases and J 3 bases; bases outside gene matches: 2. The germline CDR1 and CDR2 sequences are PRHDT and FYEKMQ (reference sequence). The source of the sample is a study of PD-L1 blockade in urothelial cancer. Study details: As for prior chemotherapy regimens, patients had received 0 to 3.

Measured with immunoSEQ multiplex PCR; TCRdb has only the in-frame clones, and not every one. The table shows 40,000 to 45,000 clones, with about 89% occurring only once. Noted time point: peripheral blood 6 weeks after treatment start. The material sequenced was PBMCs, taken around atezolizumab (anti-PD-L1) treatment. The sequence derives from a man in his 70s with urothelial cancer. The J gene is TRBJ1-1, the V gene TRBV13; 8 bases match TRBD1. The chain's CDR3 is CASSMDRDTEAFF. CDR3 bases: TGTGCCAGCAGCATGGACAGGGACACTGAAGCTTTCTTT.